Sequencing of this T cell receptor beta chain was carried out in a study of CD8 T cells in Susac syndrome. With random hexamers, reverse transcription was performed on about 0.5 to 1 ug of RNA. Amplification of TCR beta CDR3 was carried out by immunoSEQ multiplex PCR, which covered 54 Vbeta and 13 Jbeta segments. TCRdb re-called the immunoSEQ multiplex PCR reads through MiXCR, storing one row per CDR3 protein. This table has some 190,000 distinct CDR3 sequences, roughly 96% appearing once. Sequencing targeted TCR beta in T cells from blood (CD8+ and CD4+). Both CD4+ and CD8+ T cells were negatively isolated, and TEMRA cells underwent FACS enrichment. The CDR3 consists of 13 residues. Germline V CDR1 and CDR2: MRHNA, SNTAGT. Trimming stripped 2 bases from V and 8 bases from J, with 10 bases between.

The specimen sequenced was CD4+ T cells from PBMCs. The receptor was derived from a human donor in good health. V usage is TRBV6-4 and J usage is TRBJ2-1; D not certain. The CDR3 sequence: CASSDGLRDEQFF. CDR3 bases: TGTGCCAGCAGTGACGGCCTTAGGGATGAGCAGTTCTTC.